This T cell receptor (beta chain) was captured in a study of coeliac disease. Germline values: CDR1 SQVTM, CDR2 ANQGSEA. After removal of 7 bases from V and 4 bases from J, the junction contained 8 bases not matched to a gene. The CDR3 contains 14 residues. The protocol was immunoSEQ multiplex PCR, while the TCRdb copy is restricted to in-frame clones and leaves out a portion. This table has roughly 3,700 clones, roughly 64% appearing once. The genes are TRBV29-1 and TRBJ1-5, with 9 bases that match TRBD1. This sequence was found in a woman in her 30s without celiac disease. The sample comprised lymphocytes from the gut lamina propria. CDR3 in DNA: TGCAGCGCATCCGGGACAGGGCATAATCAGCCCCAGCATTTT. Translated, it gives CSASGTGHNQPQHF.